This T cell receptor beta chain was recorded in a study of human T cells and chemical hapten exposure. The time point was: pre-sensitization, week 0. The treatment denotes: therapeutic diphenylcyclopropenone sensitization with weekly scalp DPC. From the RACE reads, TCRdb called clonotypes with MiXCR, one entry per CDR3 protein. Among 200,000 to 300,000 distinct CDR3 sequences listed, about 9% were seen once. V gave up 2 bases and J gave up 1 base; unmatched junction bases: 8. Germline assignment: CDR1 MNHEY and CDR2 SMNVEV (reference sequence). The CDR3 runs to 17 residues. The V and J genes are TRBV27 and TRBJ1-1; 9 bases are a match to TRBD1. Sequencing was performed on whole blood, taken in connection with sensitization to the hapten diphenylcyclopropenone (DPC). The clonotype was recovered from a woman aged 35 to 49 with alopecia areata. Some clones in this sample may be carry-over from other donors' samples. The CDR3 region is CASSLKGQGRENTEAFF. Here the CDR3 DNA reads TGTGCCAGCAGTTTAAAGGGACAGGGAAGGGAGAACACTGAAGCTTTCTTT.